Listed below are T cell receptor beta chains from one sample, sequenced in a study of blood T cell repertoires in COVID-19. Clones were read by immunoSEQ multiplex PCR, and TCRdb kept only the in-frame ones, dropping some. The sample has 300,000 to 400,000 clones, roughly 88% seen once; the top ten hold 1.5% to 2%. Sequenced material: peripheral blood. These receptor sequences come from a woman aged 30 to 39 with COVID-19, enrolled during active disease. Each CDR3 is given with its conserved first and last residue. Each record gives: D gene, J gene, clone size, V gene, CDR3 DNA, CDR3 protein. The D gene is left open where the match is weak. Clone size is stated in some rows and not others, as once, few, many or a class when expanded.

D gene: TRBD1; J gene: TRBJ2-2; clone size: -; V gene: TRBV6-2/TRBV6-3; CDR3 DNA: TGTGCCAGCAGTCGGTCGGGACAGGGAACCGGGGAGCTGTTTTTT; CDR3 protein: CASSRSGQGTGELFF
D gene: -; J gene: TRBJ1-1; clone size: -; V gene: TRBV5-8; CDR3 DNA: TGTGCCAGCAGCTTGGACGACAGGAAGAACACTGAAGCTTTCTTT; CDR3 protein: CASSLDDRKNTEAFF
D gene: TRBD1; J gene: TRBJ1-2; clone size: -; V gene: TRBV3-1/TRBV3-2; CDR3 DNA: TGTGCCAGCAGCCACGGACAGGGGGCGGGCGGCTACACCTTC; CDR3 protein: CASSHGQGAGGYTF
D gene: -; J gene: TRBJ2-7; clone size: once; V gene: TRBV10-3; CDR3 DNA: TGTGCCATCAGCTACTCCGACAAGAGGGACTCCTACGAGCAGTACTTC; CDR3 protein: CAISYSDKRDSYEQYF
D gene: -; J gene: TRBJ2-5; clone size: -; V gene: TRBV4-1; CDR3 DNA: TGCGCCAGCAGCCAAGATCGCAGGGCCCAAGAGACCCAGTACTTC; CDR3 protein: CASSQDRRAQETQYF
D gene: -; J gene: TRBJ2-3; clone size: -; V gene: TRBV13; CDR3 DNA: TGTGCCAGCAGCTCAGGAAGGAGGGATACGCAGTATTTT; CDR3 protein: CASSSGRRDTQYF
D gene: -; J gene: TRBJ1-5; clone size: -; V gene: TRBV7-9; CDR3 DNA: TGTGCCAGCAGCTTAGATGCGGATCAGCCCCAGCATTTT; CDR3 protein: CASSLDADQPQHF
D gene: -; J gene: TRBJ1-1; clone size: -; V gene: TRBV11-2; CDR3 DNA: TGTGCCAGCAGCTCAGGGCCGAACACTGAAGCTTTCTTT; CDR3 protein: CASSSGPNTEAFF
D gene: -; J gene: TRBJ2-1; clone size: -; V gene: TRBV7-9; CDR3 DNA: TGTGCCAGCAGCTTCTCCGACGGGGGCTACAATGAGCAGTTCTTC; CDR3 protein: CASSFSDGGYNEQFF
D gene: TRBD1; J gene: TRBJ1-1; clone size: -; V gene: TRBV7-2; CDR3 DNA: TGTGCCAGCAGACAGGGGGCAATGAACACTGAAGCTTTCTTT; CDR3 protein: CASRQGAMNTEAFF
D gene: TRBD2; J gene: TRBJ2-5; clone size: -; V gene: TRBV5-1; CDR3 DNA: TGCGCCAGCAGCTTGTCTAGCGGGGGTGGGCAAGAGACCCAGTACTTC; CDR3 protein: CASSLSSGGGQETQYF
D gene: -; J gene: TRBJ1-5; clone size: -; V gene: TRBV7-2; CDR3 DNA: TGTGCCAGCAGCCCCCGGGCGGGGGCGCAGCCCCAGCATTTT; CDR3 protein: CASSPRAGAQPQHF
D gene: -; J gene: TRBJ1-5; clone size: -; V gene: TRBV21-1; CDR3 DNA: TGTGCCAGCAGCAAAGGGACAGGGCCGAGGAGCAATCAGCCCCAGCATTTT; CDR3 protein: CASSKGTGPRSNQPQHF
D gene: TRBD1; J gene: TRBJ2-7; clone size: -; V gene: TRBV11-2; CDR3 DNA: TGTGCCAGCAGCTTTACAGGGGACTACGAGCAGTACTTC; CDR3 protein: CASSFTGDYEQYF
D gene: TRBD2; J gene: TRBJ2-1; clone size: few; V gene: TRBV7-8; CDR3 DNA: TGTGCCAGCAACCTCATAGCGGGGGGGCAAGGCAATGAGCAGTTCTTC; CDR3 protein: CASNLIAGGQGNEQFF
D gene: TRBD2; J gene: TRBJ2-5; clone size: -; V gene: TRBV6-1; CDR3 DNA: TGTGCCAGCAGTGAAAGGGACTACAAAGAGACCCAGTACTTC; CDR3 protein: CASSERDYKETQYF
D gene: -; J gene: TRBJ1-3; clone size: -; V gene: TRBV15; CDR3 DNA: TGTGCCACCAGCAGGGACCGCGGGGGGAGCTCTGGAAACACCATATATTTT; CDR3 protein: CATSRDRGGSSGNTIYF
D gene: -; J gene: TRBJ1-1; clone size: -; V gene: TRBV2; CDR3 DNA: TGTGCCAGCAGTGAGGTCGGCCTCCAGGTTGTCGCTGAAGCTTTCTTT; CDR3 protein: CASSEVGLQVVAEAFF
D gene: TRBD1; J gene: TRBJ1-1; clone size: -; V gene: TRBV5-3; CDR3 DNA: TGTGCCAGAAGCTTGGAGTCTAGGGGGCGGAAATGGACTGAAGCTTTCTTT; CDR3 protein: CARSLESRGRKWTEAFF
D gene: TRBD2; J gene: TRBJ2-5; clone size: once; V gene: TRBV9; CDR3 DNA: TGTGCCAGCAGCCCAGGGACTAGCGGTTTCCAAGAGACCCAGTACTTC; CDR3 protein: CASSPGTSGFQETQYF
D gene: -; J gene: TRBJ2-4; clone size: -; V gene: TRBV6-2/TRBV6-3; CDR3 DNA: TGTGCCAGCAGTTCCCTAGAGGTCATTCAGTACTTC; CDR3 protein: CASSSLEVIQYF
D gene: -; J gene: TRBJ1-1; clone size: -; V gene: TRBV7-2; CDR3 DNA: TGTGCCAGCAGCTTACAAGGGACAATGAACACTGAAGCTTTCTTT; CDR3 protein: CASSLQGTMNTEAFF
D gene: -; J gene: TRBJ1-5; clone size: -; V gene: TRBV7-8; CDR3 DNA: TGTGCCAGCAGCTTAGATATCGGGGGGAGCAATCAGCCCCAGCATTTT; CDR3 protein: CASSLDIGGSNQPQHF
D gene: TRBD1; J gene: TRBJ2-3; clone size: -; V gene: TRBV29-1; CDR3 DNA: TGCAGCGTCCCCGGGACAGACACAGATACGCAGTATTTT; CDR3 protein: CSVPGTDTDTQYF
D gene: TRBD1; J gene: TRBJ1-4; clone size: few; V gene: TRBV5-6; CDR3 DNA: TGTGCCAGCAGCTCGGACAGGTTTAATGAAAAACTGTTTTTT; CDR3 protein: CASSSDRFNEKLFF
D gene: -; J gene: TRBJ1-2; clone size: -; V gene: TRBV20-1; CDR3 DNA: TGCAGTGTAGAAAGGGGAGGTGGCTACACCTTC; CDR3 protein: CSVERGGGYTF